The 12 T cell receptor beta chains below come from one sample, sequenced in a study of T cell responses to AZD1222 COVID-19 vaccine. Assay: immunoSEQ multiplex PCR; the TCRdb copy retains only in-frame clones and omits some. The profile shows more than 150,000 clones, around 92% of them singletons. Sequencing used peripheral blood, obtained on day 0 of AZD1222 vaccination. The receptor source for this set is an adult in good health.

The rearrangement joins TRBV28 to TRBJ1-2, with a tentative D call TRBD1 (6 bases). Trimming left V 3 bases short and J 6 bases short, with 14 bases between. Germline-derived CDR1 and CDR2 are MDHEN and SYDVKM. This CDR3 spans 14 amino acids. CDR3 in amino acids: CASSLGWGANGYTF. CDR3 bases: TGTGCCAGCAGTTTGGGATGGGGGGCGAATGGCTACACCTTC.

The V call is TRBV7-8, the J call TRBJ1-5; D unclear. Per the germline V gene, CDR1 is SGHVS and CDR2 is FQNEAQ. V was trimmed by 5 bases and J by 1 base, leaving 3 bases between them. This CDR3 is 12 amino acids long. This chain's CDR3 is CASSPSNQPQHF. DNA of the CDR3: TGTGCCAGCAGCCCGAGCAATCAGCCCCAGCATTTT.

V and J are TRBV9 and TRBJ2-2; TRBD1 matches 7 bases. The germline V gene encodes CDR1 SGDLS and CDR2 YYNGEE. CDR3 size: 17 residues. The J segment lost 2 bases and the V segment lost 3 bases, leaving 10 bases of the junction unmatched. Here the CDR3 reads CASSGNRDSKNTGELFF. CDR3 bases: TGTGCCAGCAGCGGCAACCGGGACAGCAAAAACACCGGGGAGCTGTTTTTT.

The chain links TRBV5-1 to TRBJ2-2, with D possibly matching TRBD1 (5 bases). V gave up 4 bases and J gave up 12 bases, with 13 bases separating them. CDR1 is SGHRS, CDR2 YFSETQ, per germline. The CDR3 consists of 12 residues. CDR3 region: CASSPDTPKLFF. The CDR3 DNA is TGCGCCAGCAGCCCGGACACCCCGAAGCTGTTTTTT.

CDR3 in amino acids: CASSRSGRLDGYTF. The CDR3 bases are TGTGCCAGCAGCCGATCCGGGCGGCTCGACGGCTACACCTTC. The chain joins TRBV7-3 to TRBJ1-2; D unresolved. CDR3 length equals 14 residues. V lost 5 bases and J 8 bases, leaving 18 bases between the germline ends. The germline V gene has CDR1 SGHTA and CDR2 FQGTGA. The full variable domain, in which reference TRBV7-3 and TRBJ1-2 provide the parts outside the CDR3, is GAGVSQTPSNKVTEKGKYVELRCDPISGHTALYWYRQSLGQGPEFLIYFQGTGAADDSGLPNDRFFAVRPEGSVSTLKIQRTERGDSAVYLCASSRSGRLDGYTFGSGTRLTVV.

The chain employs TRBV29-1 and TRBJ1-1; D uncertain. V dropped 7 bases and J dropped 7 bases, with 16 bases sitting between them. Germline CDR1 is SQVTM and CDR2 is ANQGSEA. The CDR3 has 12 residues. The CDR3 DNA follows: TGCAGCGCCCGGTTGTTAAACGATGAAGCTTTCTTT. Protein product: CSARLLNDEAFF.

The rearrangement links TRBV5-1 to TRBJ1-1; tentative D call: TRBD1 (6 bases). CDR1 is SGHRS and CDR2 is YFSETQ in the germline V gene. CDR3 size: 12 residues. The V end was cut by 7 bases, the J end by 5 bases, with 12 bases between. The CDR3 protein is CASAERGTEAFF. CDR3 DNA: TGCGCCAGCGCCGAGAGGGGGACTGAAGCTTTCTTT.

This sequence joins TRBV10-3 and TRBJ2-3; no definite D call. Germline V gene lookup returns CDR1 ENHRY and CDR2 SYGVKD. The V gene lost 8 bases and the J gene lost 3 bases, with 12 bases spanning the gap. The CDR3 contains 13 residues. This chain's CDR3 is CAIGGAGTDTQYF. The CDR3 bases are TGTGCCATCGGTGGAGCCGGGACAGATACGCAGTATTTT.

V gene TRBV24-1 combines with J gene TRBJ1-5; no definite D call. Germline V gene data show CDR1 as KGHDR and CDR2 as SFDVKD. The V end lost 3 bases, the J end lost 8 bases, and 7 bases lay between the germline ends. The CDR3 covers 12 residues. DNA for the CDR3: TGTGCCACCAGTGATATTTATGAGCCCCAGCATTTT. This sequence encodes CATSDIYEPQHF.

The V call is TRBV6-2 or TRBV6-3, the J call TRBJ1-2; D is unresolved. CDR1 MNHEY and CDR2 SVGEGT come from the germline V gene. Trimming took 2 bases from V and 0 from J, leaving 7 bases between them. The CDR3 has 14 residues. CDR3 loop: CASSYSPANYGYTF. CDR3 nucleotides: TGTGCCAGCAGTTACAGCCCTGCTAACTATGGCTACACCTTC.

This chain joins TRBV7-2 and TRBJ2-7, with 7 bases identical to TRBD1. With V trimmed by 4 bases and J by 1 base, 4 bases remained unmatched. The CDR3 spans 14 residues. The germline V gene has CDR1 SGHTA and CDR2 FQGNSA. CDR3 bases: TGTGCCAGCAGCTACTACAGGGGATCCTACGAGCAGTACTTC. Its translation: CASSYYRGSYEQYF.

This chain links TRBV6-5 with TRBJ2-7; 8 bases are a match to TRBD2. Losses at the gene ends were 6 bases for V and 6 bases for J; bases not matched to a gene: 10. Germline V gene data show CDR1 as MNHEY and CDR2 as SVGAGI. This CDR3 comprises 14 residues. The CDR3 reads CASSLAGGGGEQYF. The CDR3 DNA reads TGTGCCAGCAGCCTCGCGGGAGGAGGCGGCGAGCAGTACTTC.